This T cell receptor (beta chain) was retrieved from a study of shared clonotypes between healthy human individuals. Study conclusions and caveats: The diversity represented, both genetic and in exposure history, was limited by few donors.

For every subset, genomic DNA was evenly distributed across several immunoSEQ plates. Data came from immunoSEQ multiplex PCR; TCRdb stores just in-frame clones and leaves some out. The table has millions of clones, approximately 95% seen once. V was pared by 3 bases and J by 2 bases, with 5 bases of the junction left unmatched. This CDR3 spans 15 amino acids. Germline V gives CDR1 SGHRS, CDR2 YFSETQ. Details on this clone: Antigen specificity is unknown.

The chain is built from TRBV5-1 and TRBJ2-7, with TRBD2 matching over 10 bases. Sample: naive CD4+ T cells sorted from blood. Regarding subset: CD45RA+ positively selected. The sequence came from a man aged 18-30 years in good health. The CDR3 DNA reads as TGCGCCAGCAGCTCTACTAGCGGGGTCACCTACGAGCAGTACTTC. Amino acids: CASSSTSGVTYEQYF.